A single sample is the source of the 27 T cell receptor beta chains below, sequenced in a study of blood T cells in healthy people across ages. PCR was performed a second time for 7 to 11 cycles using a sample-barcoded 5' primer and a J-beta primer mix. TCRdb reprocessed the 5' RACE reads via MiXCR and lists one record per CDR3 protein. In the table there are approximately 2,000,000 distinct CDR3 sequences, 30% to 40% of which are singletons. The sample was blood. These receptors all stem from a human donor in good health.

V is TRBV20-1 and J is TRBJ2-1; possibly TRBD2 for D (6 bases). The CDR3 loop spans 14 amino acids. Germline assignment: CDR1 DFQATT and CDR2 SNEGSKA (reference sequence). V was trimmed by 1 base and J by 4 bases, leaving 11 bases between them. In DNA form, the CDR3 reads TGCAGTGCTAGAGTACACGGGGGTTACAATGAGCAGTTCTTC. The encoded protein is CSARVHGGYNEQFF.

On this clonotype: One junction end disagrees with the germline gene, perhaps due to a read error. The chain joins TRBV14 to TRBJ1-1; TRBD1 matches at 11 bases. Germline CDR1 SGHDN, CDR2 FVKESK. The CDR3 sequence is 14 residues long. CDR3 region: CASGHRDRGAEAFF. In nucleotides, the CDR3 is TGTGCCAGCGGCCACCGGGACAGGGGGGCGGAAGCTTTCTTT.

The genes are TRBV7-3 and TRBJ2-1, with TRBD2 identical over 7 bases. The J segment lost 4 bases and the V segment lost 5 bases, leaving 11 bases of the junction unmatched. Germline V gives CDR1 SGHTA, CDR2 FQGTGA. CDR3 size: 16 residues. Here the CDR3 reads CASSPFGGGAYNEQFF. The CDR3 DNA reads TGTGCCAGCAGCCCCTTTGGCGGGGGTGCTTACAATGAGCAGTTCTTC.

CDR3 residues: CASAGSGTAFSGNTIYF. The CDR3 region has the DNA TGTGCCAGCGCAGGATCCGGGACAGCTTTCTCTGGAAACACCATATATTTT. The V gene is TRBV7-2, the J gene TRBJ1-3, with 7 bases lining up with TRBD1. In germline, CDR1 is SGHTA, CDR2 FQGNSA. After removal of 8 bases from V and 0 bases from J, the junction contained 13 bases not matched to a gene. The CDR3 consists of 17 residues.

This clonotype was counted between two and nine times. V usage is TRBV7-2 and J usage is TRBJ1-2; possibly TRBD1 for D (5 bases). Germline V gene sequence: CDR1 SGHTA, CDR2 FQGNSA. There are 14 residues in the CDR3. V lost 4 bases and J lost 2, with 11 bases in between. CDR3 bases: TGTGCCAGCAGCTCTCGGAGGGGCAACTATGGCTACACCTTC. Protein sequence: CASSSRRGNYGYTF.

The chain uses TRBV29-1 and TRBJ2-1; D remains unclear. Trimming cost V 0 bases and J 4 bases, with 13 bases left between them. The CDR3 is 15 amino acids. The germline CDR1 and CDR2 sequences are SQVTM and ANQGSEA. The CDR3 DNA is TGCAGCGTTGAAGATACGGGCCTACCTTACAATGAGCAGTTCTTC. This encodes CSVEDTGLPYNEQFF.

The rearrangement uses TRBV28 and TRBJ2-6; no clear D. With 6 bases removed from V and 0 bases from J, the gap between germline ends came to 12 bases. The CDR3 length is 16 residues. Germline V CDR1 and CDR2: MDHEN, SYDVKM. The CDR3 loop reads CASRRKRFSGANVLTF. As DNA, the CDR3 is TGTGCCAGCAGGCGAAAAAGGTTCTCTGGGGCCAACGTCCTGACTTTC. Full variable domain (outside the CDR3, taken from reference TRBV28 and TRBJ2-6): DVKVTQSSRYLVKRTGEKVFLECVQDMDHENMFWYRQDPGLGLRLIYFSYDVKMKEKGDIPEGYSVSREKKERFSLILESASTNQTSMYLCASRRKRFSGANVLTFGAGSRLTVL.

Only a few counts were recorded for this clonotype. The J gene is TRBJ2-7, the V gene TRBV6-2 or TRBV6-3, with D possibly matching TRBD2 (6 bases). Germline values: CDR1 MNHEY, CDR2 SVGEGT. V lost 5 bases and J lost 2, with 13 bases in between. CDR3 length: 14 residues. The CDR3 sequence is CASSTGTQTYEQYF. The CDR3 DNA sequence: TGTGCCAGCAGTACCGGGACTCAGACCTACGAGCAGTACTTC.

The chain recombines TRBV12-5 with TRBJ2-3, with 7 bases that match TRBD1. Germline CDR1 reads LGHNT; CDR2 reads FRNRAP. This CDR3 region has 11 residues. J gave up 13 bases and V 6 bases, and 7 bases lay outside the gene matches. CDR3 sequence: CASGYGTAEYF. CDR3 nucleotide sequence: TGTGCTAGTGGCTACGGGACAGCAGAGTATTTT.

The CDR3 DNA follows: TGTGCCAGCTCACCAATTAGCGGGGGGCTAAATACCTACAATGAGCAGTTCTTC. It is translated as CASSPISGGLNTYNEQFF. The chain combines TRBV18 with TRBJ2-1; 10 bases fit TRBD2. With V trimmed by 2 bases and J by 2 bases, 9 bases remained unmatched. This CDR3 is 18 amino acids long. CDR1 and CDR2 (germline): KGHSH, LQKENI.

In its sample, this clonotype is medium-sized. This chain connects TRBV6-5 to TRBJ2-5; D may correspond to TRBD1 or TRBD2 (5 bases each). Trimming cost V 2 bases and J 6 bases, with 10 bases left between them. CDR1 and CDR2 from the germline V gene are MNHEY and SVGAGI. CDR3 length equals 13 residues. The CDR3 reads CASSYGDAKTQYF. The DNA of the CDR3 is TGTGCCAGCAGTTACGGGGACGCGAAGACCCAGTACTTC.

The genes are TRBV20-1 and TRBJ2-3; no definite D call. The germline gives CDR1 DFQATT, CDR2 SNEGSKA (reference sequence). The CDR3 covers 15 residues. Between the trimmed V and J ends, which lost 2 bases and 0 bases, there was a span of 12 bases. For the CDR3, the DNA is TGCAGTGCTAGACGCTCCATAGCTAGCACAGATACGCAGTATTTT. This translates into CSARRSIASTDTQYF.

The chain couples TRBV7-3 to TRBJ2-3; a weak D match, TRBD1 (6 bases). V was pared by 4 bases and J by 0 bases, with 11 bases between. CDR1 SGHTA and CDR2 FQGTGA come from the germline V gene. This CDR3 comprises 15 residues. CDR3 nucleotide sequence: TGTGCCAGCAGCTCGCTGGGACATAGCACAGATACGCAGTATTTT. This translates into CASSSLGHSTDTQYF.

The chain combines TRBV6-1 with TRBJ2-6; tentatively, D is TRBD2 (5 bases). Looked up from germline, CDR1 is MNHNS and CDR2 is SASEGT. Trimming took 4 bases from V and 1 from J, leaving 14 bases between them. The CDR3 is 17 amino acids. DNA of the CDR3: TGTGCCAGCAGTGGTAGGCTAGAGGGTTCTGGGGCCAACGTCCTGACTTTC. This codes for CASSGRLEGSGANVLTF.

The rearrangement links TRBV4-1 to TRBJ1-4; 7 nucleotides align to TRBD1. Germline V lookup: CDR1 MGHRA, CDR2 YSYEKL. The CDR3 length is 15 residues. With 5 bases clipped from V and 6 bases from J, the junction kept 9 bases outside the gene matches. CDR3 amino acids: CASSLQGRVDEKLFF. The CDR3 DNA reads TGCGCCAGCAGCTTACAGGGGCGCGTGGATGAAAAACTGTTTTTT.

This clonotype was seen more than once but under ten times. The V gene is TRBV27, the J gene TRBJ2-3, with a tentative D call TRBD1 (5 bases). CDR1 is MNHEY, CDR2 SMNVEV, per germline (reference sequence). V lost 8 bases and J lost 0, with 15 bases in between. The CDR3 is made up of 15 amino acids. CDR3 bases: TGTGCCAGCGCCATGTGGGCAGGGAGCACAGATACGCAGTATTTT. It encodes CASAMWAGSTDTQYF.

The V call is TRBV20-1, the J call TRBJ2-5; 8 nucleotides agree with TRBD1. CDR3 length equals 14 residues. Germline V gene lookup returns CDR1 DFQATT and CDR2 SNEGSKA (reference sequence). V shed 6 bases and J 4 bases; nucleotides not matched to a gene: 10. The CDR3: CSAATGAVGETQYF. The CDR3 DNA is TGCAGTGCCGCGACAGGGGCGGTGGGAGAGACCCAGTACTTC.

This clonotype has a handful of counts. The rearrangement links TRBV6-6 to TRBJ2-7; 12 bases fit TRBD1. The CDR3 runs 15 residues. Germline lookup yields CDR1 MNHNY and CDR2 SVGAGI (reference sequence). The V gene end was trimmed by 4 bases and the J gene end by 6 bases; junction bases not matched to a gene: 7. This CDR3 is CASSSIRDRGREQYF. The CDR3 region has the DNA TGTGCCAGCAGTTCGATTAGGGACAGGGGGCGCGAGCAGTACTTC.

The rearrangement joins TRBV29-1 to TRBJ2-1, with D tentatively TRBD2 (5 bases). The germline CDR1 and CDR2 sequences are SQVTM and ANQGSEA. Deletions cut 1 base from V and 5 bases from J, with 15 bases between. CDR3 length: 15 residues. CDR3 DNA: TGCAGCGTTGAAGGGGTCAGCCGGAGGAACAATGAGCAGTTCTTC. Protein sequence: CSVEGVSRRNNEQFF.

This sequence joins TRBV5-6 and TRBJ2-1; 7 bases line up with TRBD2. Germline V gene lookup returns CDR1 SGHDT and CDR2 YYEEEE. With 2 bases clipped from V and 3 bases from J, the junction kept 11 bases outside the gene matches. The CDR3 has 17 residues. CDR3 in DNA: TGTGCCAGCAGCTTCCCCGTCGGGGGGAGGTTCTACAATGAGCAGTTCTTC. Translating it yields CASSFPVGGRFYNEQFF.

This clonotype was found a few times. V and J are TRBV15 and TRBJ2-3; perhaps TRBD1 as D (5 bases). CDR1 and CDR2 from the germline V gene are LNHNV and YYDKDF (reference sequence). The CDR3 is 15 residues long. V was trimmed by 0 bases and J by 0 bases, leaving 7 bases between them. The CDR3 reads CATSRDRASTDTQYF. Here the CDR3 DNA reads TGTGCCACCAGCAGAGACAGGGCAAGCACAGATACGCAGTATTTT.

This clonotype turned up a few times. The chain has TRBV4-3 and TRBJ1-1, with D uncertain. V dropped 0 bases and J dropped 2 bases, with 10 bases sitting between them. The CDR3 length is 15 residues. Per the germline V gene, CDR1 is LGHNA and CDR2 is YSLEER. The CDR3 sequence is CASSQERAANTEAFF. In DNA, the CDR3 is TGCGCCAGCAGCCAAGAGCGAGCAGCTAACACTGAAGCTTTCTTT.

The chain employs TRBV7-2 and TRBJ2-7; D perhaps matches TRBD1 (5 bases). The V and J ends lost 0 bases and 0 bases respectively, with 9 bases between them. The CDR3 is made up of 15 amino acids. Germline CDR1 reads SGHTA; CDR2 reads FQGNSA. CDR3 sequence (DNA): TGTGCCAGCAGCTTAGCGTCGACAGTCTCCTACGAGCAGTACTTC. This translates into CASSLASTVSYEQYF.

The CDR3 DNA sequence: TGTGCCAGCAGCTCAGACGAGGAGGGAGTGAGTTCTGGCGAGCAGTACTTC. Protein sequence: CASSSDEEGVSSGEQYF. The V and J genes are TRBV7-6 and TRBJ2-4; D may be TRBD2 (6 bases). TRBJ2-7 explains the end of the DNA better; the J call may be wrong. Germline assignment: CDR1 SGHVS and CDR2 FNYEAQ. The CDR3 is 17 residues long.

The rearrangement joins TRBV4-1 to TRBJ2-1; 10 bases align to TRBD2. V trimming: 2 bases; J trimming: 2 bases; junction bases outside the gene matches: 6. The CDR3 loop spans 17 amino acids. The germline gives CDR1 MGHRA, CDR2 YSYEKL. CDR3: CASSQSSGGSTYNEQFF. The CDR3 DNA sequence: TGCGCCAGCAGCCAATCTAGCGGGGGATCAACCTACAATGAGCAGTTCTTC.

The gene calls are TRBV28 and TRBJ1-1; D gene unclear. The CDR3 loop spans 14 amino acids. The V gene's germline CDR1 is MDHEN and CDR2 SYDVKM. V lost 7 bases and J lost 4, with 16 bases in between. CDR3 nucleotides: TGTGCCAGCACCACGGGAGGTGAGAGCACTGAAGCTTTCTTT. The encoded protein is CASTTGGESTEAFF.

Regarding this clonotype: This could be a read error, since a much larger clone is one nucleotide away. The chain is built from TRBV4-1 and TRBJ2-1, with 8 bases lining up with TRBD1. Germline CDR1 is MGHRA and CDR2 is YSYEKL. This CDR3 region has 15 residues. The CDR3 spells CASSLEQGAYDEQFF. The CDR3 nucleotides read TGCGCCAGCAGCCTAGAGCAGGGGGCCTACGATGAGCAGTTCTTC.